This T cell receptor beta chain came from a study of Ad26.COV2.S vaccination and SARS-CoV-2 variants. The study's findings and limits: Spike-specific TCR breadth ran higher among vaccine recipients than placebo recipients. Substantial breadth in spike-specific CD8+ and CD4+ T cell responses was reportedly seen after vaccination. Breadth of non-spike TCRs did not differ between vaccinees and placebo recipients. Possible underestimation of total T cell responses by the TCR breadth and depth analyses was noted.

A single count supports this clone. Its antigen is unidentified. The CDR3 spans 15 residues. V was clipped by 5 bases and J by 7 bases; unmatched bases: 11. Germline assignment: CDR1 MNHEY and CDR2 SMNVEV (reference sequence). The data were produced by immunoSEQ multiplex PCR, yet TCRdb's version contains in-frame clones alone and is incomplete. The sample holds around 370,000 clones, about 90% seen once. This TCR derives from a human donor who had recovered from COVID-19. Sequences were derived from peripheral blood, sampled after recovery from COVID-19. The gene calls are TRBV27 and TRBJ1-2; TRBD1 agrees at 9 bases. Here the CDR3 reads CASSHSGQGSFGYTF. In nucleotides, the CDR3 is TGTGCCAGCAGTCACTCGGGACAGGGCTCGTTTGGCTACACCTTC.